This T cell receptor (beta chain) was observed in a study of blood T cell repertoires in COVID-19. The recovered donors of Cohort 3 showed two negative PCRs, clearance, or symptom resolution. V dropped 3 bases and J dropped 5 bases, with 18 bases sitting between them. Germline V gene data show CDR1 as SGHDT and CDR2 as YYEEEE. This CDR3 spans 15 amino acids. Authors' analysis steps: Using reference gene primer amplification, nucleated cell counts were estimated. Clones were sequenced by immunoSEQ multiplex PCR, and TCRdb holds only the in-frame ones, with some missing. V and J calls and clone size are copied from that table; D and trimming were computed from the DNA. The sample carries around 310,000 clones, just under 90% recorded once.

The clonotype comes from a young woman who had recovered from COVID-19. The sequenced sample was PBMCs or T cells enriched from blood (not recorded which). V gene TRBV5-6 combines with J gene TRBJ2-7; D might be TRBD2 (6 bases). The CDR3 DNA follows: TGTGCCAGCAGCTCGGTGGAGGGCAGCACGCACGAGCAGTACTTC. It encodes CASSSVEGSTHEQYF.